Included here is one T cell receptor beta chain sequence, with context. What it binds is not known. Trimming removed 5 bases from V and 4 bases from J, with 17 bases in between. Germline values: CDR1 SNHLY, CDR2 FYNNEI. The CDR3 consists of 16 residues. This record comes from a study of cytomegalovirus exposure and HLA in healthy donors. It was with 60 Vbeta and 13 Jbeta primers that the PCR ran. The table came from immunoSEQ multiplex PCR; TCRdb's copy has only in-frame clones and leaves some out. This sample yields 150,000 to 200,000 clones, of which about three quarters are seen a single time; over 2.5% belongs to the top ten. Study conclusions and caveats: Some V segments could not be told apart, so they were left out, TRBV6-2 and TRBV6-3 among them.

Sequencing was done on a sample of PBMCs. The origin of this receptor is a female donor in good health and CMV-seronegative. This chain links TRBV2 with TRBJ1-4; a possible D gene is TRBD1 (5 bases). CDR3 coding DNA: TGTGCCAGCAGTTATGACTCAGGGTCCTTTAATGAAAAACTGTTTTTT. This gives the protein CASSYDSGSFNEKLFF.